The 10 T cell receptor beta chains reported below all come from one sample, sequenced in a study of T cell repertoires in cytomegalovirus infection. TCRdb reprocessed the reads via MiXCR and lists one record per CDR3 protein. This table has around 570,000 distinct CDR3 sequences, approximately 40% appearing once. These receptors have no known antigen. Source: cultured PBMCs, taken from culture after CMV antigen stimulation. Receptors were obtained from a human donor in good health (CMV status not recorded). Some clones in this sample may be carry-over from other donors' samples.

This chain uses TRBV7-2 with TRBJ2-1; D ambiguous. CDR3 size: 13 residues. Trimming shortened V by 1 base and J by 6 bases, and 7 bases separated the two germline ends. Per the germline V gene, CDR1 is SGHTA and CDR2 is FQGNSA. CDR3 protein: CASSLGAINEQFF. The CDR3 region has the DNA TGTGCCAGCAGCTTAGGCGCAATCAATGAGCAGTTCTTC. Full variable domain (rest looked up from reference TRBV7-2 and TRBJ2-1): GAGVSQSPSNKVTEKGKDVELRCDPISGHTALYWYRQSLGQGLEFLIYFQGNSAPDKSGLPSDRFSAERTGGSVSTLTIQRTQQEDSAVYLCASSLGAINEQFFGPGTRLTVL.

There are a few counts of this clonotype. CDR3 region: CASSLYGLAGAGNEQFF. DNA for the CDR3: TGTGCCAGCAGCTTATACGGTCTAGCGGGGGCCGGGAATGAGCAGTTCTTC. The chain is built from TRBV7-8 and TRBJ2-1, with 10 bases fitting TRBD2. The CDR3 is made up of 17 amino acids. Germline V gene lookup returns CDR1 SGHVS and CDR2 FQNEAQ. V lost 2 bases to trimming and J lost 7 bases; unmatched junction nucleotides: 11.

This clonotype was observed a few times. V and J are TRBV7-8 and TRBJ2-1; TRBD1 might be the D (5 bases). Germline CDR1 is SGHVS and CDR2 is FQNEAQ. The CDR3 has 11 amino acids. Trimming removed 8 bases from V and 7 bases from J, with 9 bases in between. CDR3: CASDQGNEQFF. CDR3 DNA: TGTGCCAGCGACCAGGGTAATGAGCAGTTCTTC. Variable domain in full (rest from reference TRBV7-8 and TRBJ2-1): GAGVSQSPRYKVAKRGQDVALRCDPISGHVSLFWYQQALGQGPEFLTYFQNEAQLDKSGLPSDRFFAERPEGSVSTLKIQRTQQEDSAVYLCASDQGNEQFFGPGTRLTVL.

Only a few counts were recorded for this clonotype. J is TRBJ2-7 and V is TRBV28; 9 nucleotides agree with TRBD1. The CDR3 runs to 15 residues. V lost 3 bases and J lost 6; bases outside the gene matches: 9. Germline V gene sequence: CDR1 MDHEN, CDR2 SYDVKM. CDR3 protein: CASSFSTRDRAEQYF. The CDR3 nucleotides read TGTGCCAGCAGTTTCTCAACCAGGGACAGGGCCGAGCAGTACTTC.

The chain links TRBV6-8 to TRBJ2-7; 11 positions match TRBD1. The CDR3 totals 16 residues. Trimming removed 5 bases from V and 2 bases from J; junction bases left unmatched: 8. Germline loops: CDR1 MNHGY, CDR2 SAAAGT. Here the CDR3 DNA reads TGTGCCAGCAGTCCACGTGGGGGACAGGGGGCCTACGAGCAGTACTTC. Protein: CASSPRGGQGAYEQYF.

This clonotype was picked up a small number of times. This chain links TRBV5-4 with TRBJ2-5; D is unresolved. Germline V lookup: CDR1 SGHNT, CDR2 YYREEE (reference sequence). V lost 0 bases, J lost 7 bases, and 13 bases lay in between. This CDR3 region has 14 residues. The CDR3 DNA sequence: TGTGCCAGCAGCTTGGACAAGTCGACGGGGACCCAGTACTTC. Its protein is CASSLDKSTGTQYF. Filled out from reference TRBV5-4 and TRBJ2-5, the complete variable domain reads ETGVTQSPTHLIKTRGQQVTLRCSSQSGHNTVSWYQQALGQGPQFIFQYYREEENGRGNFPPRFSGLQFPNYSSELNVNALELDDSALYLCASSLDKSTGTQYFGPGTRLLVL.

V usage is TRBV24-1 and J usage is TRBJ2-2, with D maybe TRBD1 (5 bases). There are 15 residues in the CDR3. The V gene's germline CDR1 is KGHDR and CDR2 SFDVKD. V was pared by 3 bases and J by 1 base, with 8 bases between. Here the CDR3 reads CATSDPGQNTGELFF. CDR3 nucleotide sequence: TGTGCCACCAGTGATCCCGGACAGAACACCGGGGAGCTGTTTTTT.

The sample holds a few counts of this clonotype. V usage is TRBV7-9 and J usage is TRBJ2-5; D is perhaps TRBD1 (6 bases). Trimming cost V 5 bases and J 5 bases, with 12 bases left between them. Germline CDR1 and CDR2: SEHNR and FQNEAQ (reference sequence). The CDR3 is 13 amino acids. The CDR3 region is CASSPRDTETQYF. The CDR3 DNA sequence: TGTGCCAGCAGCCCCAGGGACACTGAGACCCAGTACTTC.

The chain has TRBV20-1 and TRBJ2-1; D is unresolved. CDR1 DFQATT and CDR2 SNEGSKA come from the germline V gene (reference sequence). Between the trimmed V and J ends, which lost 6 bases and 0 bases, there was a span of 6 bases. The CDR3 totals 12 residues. As DNA, the CDR3 is TGCAGTGCCGCAGTCTCCTACAATGAGCAGTTCTTC. This codes for CSAAVSYNEQFF.

A single count supports this clonotype. This chain links TRBV27 with TRBJ2-7; D remains unclear. Germline V gene data show CDR1 as MNHEY and CDR2 as SMNVEV (reference sequence). With 2 bases removed from V and 0 bases from J, the gap between germline ends came to 8 bases. The CDR3 extends over 14 amino acids. CDR3 amino acids: CASSLSWSSYEQYF. The CDR3 DNA reads as TGTGCCAGCAGTTTAAGCTGGAGCTCCTACGAGCAGTACTTC.